Each of the 12 T cell receptor beta chains below was sequenced from the same sample in a study of Tregs in tolerant kidney transplant recipients. The data were produced by immunoSEQ multiplex PCR, yet TCRdb's version contains in-frame clones alone and is incomplete. The sample has approximately 24,000 clones, and its top ten clones hold 3.5% to 5%. The nonmyeloablative bone marrow transplants came from related graft donors, with transient mixed chimerism. The starting material was CD4+ T cells from blood (PBMCs), obtained 6 months after the transplant. All receptors come from a human patient who received a combined kidney and bone marrow transplant. Some of the T cells might come from the graft donor.

About this clone itself: The read gets to within 3 residues of the CDR3 end, and the germline J gene fills in the rest. The chain has TRBV12-5 and TRBJ2-1; 10 bases agree with TRBD1. CDR1 LGHNT and CDR2 FRNRAP come from the germline V gene. CDR3 length: 16 amino acids. Trimming cost V 5 bases and J 5 bases; bases outside gene matches: 9. The DNA read from the CDR3 is TGTGCTAGTGGTCAGGACCGGGGACAGGGGCACAATGAG. It is translated as CASGQDRGQGHNE. The CDR3 as a whole reads CASGQDRGQGHNEQFF.

Details on this clone: The sequence runs out 3 residues before the end of the CDR3; the remainder is reconstructed from the germline J gene. The chain recombines TRBV29-1 with TRBJ1-1; TRBD1 aligns across 8 bases. CDR3 length equals 15 residues. Germline V CDR1 and CDR2: SQVTM, ANQGSEA. V was clipped by 7 bases and J by 4 bases; unmatched bases: 14. CDR3 region: CSANGAGGWRTEAFF. Incomplete CDR3 DNA: TGCAGCGCCAACGGGGCAGGGGGCTGGCGCACTGAA.

In the case of this clone: The DNA ends 3 residues before the CDR3 does, and the rest of the CDR3 is filled in from the germline J gene. This rearrangement joins TRBV20-1 to TRBJ2-3; the match to TRBD2 covers 11 bases. V shed 0 bases, J shed 8 bases, and the junction held 10 bases outside the gene matches. Germline V gene data show CDR1 as DFQATT and CDR2 as SNEGSKA (reference sequence). There are 16 residues in the CDR3. CDR3 DNA (partial): TGCAGTGCTAGAGATCCAACTAGCGGGGGAATGGTTACG. Translating gives CSARDPTSGGMVT. The CDR3 as a whole reads CSARDPTSGGMVTQYF.

Notes on this clone: The read comes to an end 3 residues before the CDR3 does, leaving the germline J gene to fill in the end. This specimen includes other DNA sequences encoding the same CDR3. This sequence joins TRBV18 and TRBJ2-3; the match to TRBD2 covers 10 bases. V gave up 2 bases and J gave up 2 bases; unmatched junction bases: 7. The CDR3 runs 17 residues. Germline V gene data show CDR1 as KGHSH and CDR2 as LQKENI. The chain's CDR3 is CASSPLASGGYTDTQYF. The sequenced CDR3 bases are TGTGCCAGCTCACCATTGGCTAGCGGGGGTTACACAGATACG.

Frequency places this clone as medium-sized. The DNA read from the CDR3 is TGCAGTGCCTACGAATCGCAAAGGGGGAATGAG. Protein sequence: CSAYESQRGNE. The CDR3 in full is CSAYESQRGNEQFF. This rearrangement joins TRBV20-1 to TRBJ2-1, with D possibly being TRBD1 (6 bases). Read coverage stops 3 residues before the CDR3 terminus; the germline J gene supplies the remainder. Trimming stripped 6 bases from V and 7 bases from J, with 19 bases between. The CDR3 spans 14 residues. From germline, CDR1 is DFQATT and CDR2 SNEGSKA (reference sequence).

Concerning this clone itself: The read is 3 residues too short to cover the CDR3 end, so that end is filled in from the germline J gene. The chain recombines TRBV20-1 with TRBJ2-7, with a possible D match to TRBD1 (6 bases). Germline-derived CDR1 and CDR2 are DFQATT and SNEGSKA (reference sequence). The CDR3 runs to 14 residues. Trimming pared 3 bases from V and 3 bases from J, leaving 15 bases between. The sequenced part of the CDR3 DNA is TGCAGTGCTAGTCGTCCAGGGGTTCTCTACGAG. It yields the protein CSASRPGVLYE. The full CDR3 protein reads CSASRPGVLYEQYF.

Comments on this clone: Coverage ceases 3 residues before the CDR3 finishes, and the germline J gene fills in the end. This rearrangement joins TRBV19 to TRBJ2-3, with 8 bases aligning to TRBD2. Germline trimming cut 3 bases from V and 0 bases from J; bases unmatched to any gene: 8. CDR1 is LNHDA, CDR2 SQIVND, per germline (reference sequence). The CDR3 loop spans 17 amino acids. CDR3 sequence: CASSILTGGISTDTQYF. Partial CDR3 DNA: TGTGCCAGTAGTATCTTGACGGGGGGGATTAGCACAGATACG.

As to this clone: The read ends 3 residues shy of where the CDR3 ends; the end is completed using the germline J gene. The chain employs TRBV5-1 and TRBJ2-7; 8 positions agree with TRBD2. The CDR3 has 15 residues. V shed 0 bases, J shed 2 bases, and the junction held 4 bases outside the gene matches. The germline V gene encodes CDR1 SGHRS and CDR2 YFSETQ. The CDR3: CASSLAGTSAYEQYF. Partial CDR3 DNA: TGCGCCAGCAGCTTGGCCGGGACTAGTGCCTACGAG.

Concerning this clone itself: The read halts 3 residues ahead of the CDR3 end, with the missing end drawn from the germline J gene. This chain connects TRBV19 to TRBJ2-1; 11 bases map to TRBD2. This CDR3 is built from 16 residues. Germline trimming cut 5 bases from V and 9 bases from J; bases unmatched to any gene: 12. Germline loops: CDR1 LNHDA, CDR2 SQIVND (reference sequence). CDR3 in amino acids: CASSPRLAGLRIEQFF. Partial CDR3 DNA: TGTGCCAGTAGTCCGCGACTAGCGGGACTGCGAATTGAG.

As for this clone: Coverage ceases 3 residues before the CDR3 finishes, and the germline J gene fills in the end. The rearrangement joins TRBV7-3 to TRBJ1-4, with D hard to call. CDR3 length: 20 amino acids. Germline V gene lookup returns CDR1 SGHTA and CDR2 FQGTGA. The V gene lost 1 base and the J gene lost 0 bases, with 21 bases spanning the gap. Partial CDR3 DNA: TGTGCCAGCAGCTTAAGATCGGCGGATGCACATCCCACAACTAATGAAAAA. Translation gives CASSLRSADAHPTTNEK. The CDR3 reads in full as CASSLRSADAHPTTNEKLFF.

In the case of this clone: The CDR3 goes on 3 residues after the read ends, and that part is filled in from the germline J gene. The chain has TRBV19 and TRBJ2-4; D is undetermined. Germline-derived CDR1 and CDR2 are LNHDA and SQIVND (reference sequence). The ends were cut back, 1 base at V and 9 bases at J, with 10 bases in the middle. The CDR3 contains 13 residues. The CDR3 bases that were read are TGTGCCAGTAGTATAGGACCACAGACCATT. As protein: CASSIGPQTI. The full CDR3 reads CASSIGPQTIQYF.

As concerns this clone: The CDR3 goes on 3 residues after the read ends, and that part is filled in from the germline J gene. The chain joins TRBV5-4 to TRBJ2-5; TRBD2 might be the D (7 bases). V was shortened by 9 bases and J by 2 bases, with 20 bases between the two germline ends. The CDR3 runs 15 residues. The germline CDR1 and CDR2 sequences are SGHNT and YYREEE (reference sequence). The CDR3 bases that were read are TGTGCCACTTTAAGGGGCGGGGGCCCTCAAGAGACC. This translates into CATLRGGGPQET. The full CDR3 protein reads CATLRGGGPQETQYF.